These 8 T cell receptor beta chains were all obtained from the same sample, sequenced in a study of lung T cells in sarcoidosis with Löfgren's syndrome. Each CDR3 protein gets one entry after TCRdb re-called the reads with MiXCR. This table holds tens of thousands of distinct CDR3 sequences, over 20% found once. What was sequenced was CD4+ T cells from PBMCs. These receptors were collected from a human donor with sarcoidosis (Löfgren's syndrome or another form), or a control subject (not recorded which).

The chain recombines TRBV29-1 with TRBJ2-3, with unresolved D. CDR3 length equals 13 residues. CDR1 SQVTM and CDR2 ANQGSEA come from the germline V gene. Trimming removed 4 bases at V and 2 bases at J, with 10 bases between. CDR3 loop: CSVALRFTDTQYF. CDR3 in DNA: TGCAGCGTTGCTTTGCGGTTCACAGATACGCAGTATTTT.

This clonotype was detected many times. The CDR3 sequence: CSLHPGQPTNEKLFF. The CDR3, as DNA: TGCAGTTTACACCCGGGACAGCCAACTAATGAAAAACTGTTTTTT. The chain employs TRBV20-1 and TRBJ1-4, with TRBD1 matching 7 bases. The CDR3 runs 15 residues. Per the germline V gene, CDR1 is DFQATT and CDR2 is SNEGSKA (reference sequence). The V and J ends lost 8 bases and 0 bases, in that order; junction bases with no gene match: 9.

To note about this clonotype: This sequence may be a read error, since a much larger clone differs from it by one base. The chain has TRBV28 and TRBJ2-3, with D hard to call. Germline CDR1 is MDHEN and CDR2 is SYDVKM. The CDR3 is made up of 12 amino acids. CDR3 coding DNA: TGTGCCGGCAGTCCCCTTAGGGATACGCAGTATTTT. The encoded protein is CAGSPLRDTQYF. Together with reference TRBV28 and TRBJ2-3, the CDR3 gives the full variable domain: DVKVTQSSRYLVKRTGEKVFLECVQDMDHENMFWYRQDPGLGLRLIYFSYDVKMKEKGDIPEGYSVSREKKERFSLILESASTNQTSMYLCAGSPLRDTQYFGPGTRLTVL.

This clonotype was observed at least ten times. The chain carries TRBV6-1 and TRBJ1-2; D is uncertain. This CDR3 is built from 14 residues. The germline gives CDR1 MNHNS, CDR2 SASEGT. V lost 5 bases and J lost 3, with 13 bases in between. DNA for the CDR3: TGTGCCAGCAGTCCTCTGACCGAGTACTATGGCTACACCTTC. It encodes CASSPLTEYYGYTF.

This clonotype has only one observation. One end of the junction does not line up with germline, which may come from a read error. The V gene is TRBV20-1, the J gene TRBJ2-1; 15 nucleotides align to TRBD2. The germline CDR1 and CDR2 sequences are DFQATT and SNEGSKA (reference sequence). This CDR3 is 18 amino acids long. Here the CDR3 DNA reads TGCAGTGCTAGGAGGACTAGCGGGAGGGTGAGCTCCTACAATGAGCGGTTCTTC. Protein: CSARRTSGRVSSYNERFF.

V and J are TRBV20-1 and TRBJ2-7; 9 nucleotides match TRBD1. The length of the CDR3 is 15 residues. The germline gives CDR1 DFQATT, CDR2 SNEGSKA (reference sequence). V gave up 0 bases and J gave up 5 bases; unmatched junction bases: 8. This chain's CDR3 is CSARDNYRGRNEQYF. CDR3 coding DNA: TGCAGTGCTAGAGATAATTACAGGGGGCGAAACGAGCAGTACTTC.

In regard to this clonotype: This may arise from a read error, as a much more abundant clone is one base away. V is TRBV7-2 and J is TRBJ2-5, with D possibly being TRBD2 (5 bases). The germline V gene has CDR1 SGHTA and CDR2 FQGNSA. This CDR3 has 14 amino acids. CDR3 sequence (DNA): TGTGCCAGCAGCTTAGAGTTCTTCGGGGAGACCCAGAACTTC. As protein: CASSLEFFGETQNF. The full variable domain, completed using reference TRBV7-2 and TRBJ2-5, is GAGVSQSPSNKVTEKGKDVELRCDPISGHTALYWYRQSLGQGLEFLIYFQGNSAPDKSGLPSDRFSAERTGGSVSTLTIQRTQQEDSAVYLCASSLEFFGETQNFGPGTRLLVL.

By proportion, this clonotype is medium-sized. The chain combines TRBV6-1 with TRBJ2-3; no clear D. The ends were cut back, 2 bases at V and 4 bases at J, with 10 bases in the middle. This CDR3 is built from 14 residues. From germline, CDR1 is MNHNS and CDR2 SASEGT. The chain's CDR3 is CASSEPQIADTQYF. For the CDR3, the DNA is TGTGCCAGCAGTGAACCCCAAATCGCAGATACGCAGTATTTT.